This T cell receptor (beta chain) was captured in a study of metastatic and nonmetastatic thyroid tumors (dated by TCRdb to the early 2020s). Background on the whole study: The researchers compared repertoires between peripheral blood samples and tumor or nodule tissue samples from patients with malignant or benign thyroid disease. Here is what the overall study found, with its caveats: In both blood and tumor samples, malignant tumors were reported to have significantly higher TCR beta diversity than benign nodules.

Libraries came from PCR. The instrument was an Illumina HiSeq 4000. High-throughput sequencing was used to profile the CDR3 region of the TCR beta-chain in every patient. Regarding the original processing steps: The researchers built a classifier to tell apart papillary thyroid cancer patients with distant metastasis, based on CDR3 differences among clinicopathological groups. To measure repertoire diversity the researchers used the Shannon index, while the Morisita-Horn index served to gauge how similar the tumor and blood repertoires were. Clones were called with MiXCR by TCRdb after fastp trimmed the public reads at Q25, and only in-frame beta chains were retained. The V and J calls and clone size come from TCRdb's table, not from the authors' own analysis. The sample yields 25,000 to 35,000 clones; around 32% were counted once. The ten most abundant clones make up over 25% of the sample. No patient had received any treatment before thyroid surgery. The study retrospectively analysed patient clinical samples collected from the early 2010s to the late 2010s using T-cell receptor beta sequencing.

There are many counts of this clone. The antigen it binds to is not known. Base-call qualities are not available, and no considerably larger clone is one nucleotide away. The CDR3 runs 16 residues from the cysteine to the phenylalanine. Only the CDR3 DNA stays, 48 bases, in frame from base 1. V loses 0 bases at its end and J loses 5 bases; junction bases beyond the gene matches: 7. Per the germline V gene, MGHRA is the CDR1 and YSYEKL is the CDR2. The sample taken for sequencing was blood. The rearrangement combines TRBV4-1 with TRBJ2-3, with 8 middle bases fitting TRBD1. This TCR derives from a female donor with papillary thyroid cancer or a benign thyroid nodule (not recorded which). Some clones in this sample may be carry-over from other donors' samples. The CDR3 region has the sequence CASSQEPGGARDTQYF. The DNA is as follows: TGCGCCAGCAGCCAAGAACCAGGGGGCGCGAGAGATACGCAGTATTTT.